The T cell receptor beta chain described here comes from a study of T cell responses to AZD1222 COVID-19 vaccine. Study in general: Some second doses came at about 4 weeks and others at about 12 weeks; these were pooled.

This clone was seen only a few times. The antigen is unknown. The CDR3 covers 16 residues. Trimming at V came to 3 bases and at J to 2 bases, leaving 6 bases not matched to a gene. Germline CDR1 reads SGHAT; CDR2 reads FQNNGV. Sequencing was performed with immunoSEQ multiplex PCR; in TCRdb, only in-frame clones are kept and a portion is missing. This sample yields about 120,000 clones, of which 85% to 95% are seen a single time; about 3% belongs to the top ten. Findings and caveats of the study: Spike-specific TCRs gained breadth and depth after people received two AZD1222 doses. Within unmutated variant regions lay the reported targets of nearly half of spike-specific TCRs.

The material sequenced was peripheral blood, taken on day 0 of AZD1222 vaccination. The chain recombines TRBV11-2 with TRBJ2-7, with 11 bases fitting TRBD2. The TCR comes from an adult in good health. The CDR3 DNA sequence: TGTGCCAGCAGCTTGGCTAGCGGGAGGCACACCTACGAGCAGTACTTC. Protein sequence: CASSLASGRHTYEQYF.